This T cell receptor beta chain was obtained from a study of cytomegalovirus exposure and HLA in healthy donors. Across the study: The study placed around 80% of its 350 to 450 genotyped donors in the Caucasian-associated ancestry cluster. General study points: Later genetic work tied a missense DCLRE1C variant to beta-chain V and J trimming.

Use of 60 Vbeta and 13 Jbeta primers characterized the PCR. Profiling relied on immunoSEQ multiplex PCR, and the TCRdb table lists in-frame clones only, not all of them. The data hold 110,000 to 150,000 clones, with roughly 80% observed a single time. Each donor was healthy, and each was a bone marrow donor. With regard to this clone: Its specificity is unknown.

This CDR3 is built from 15 residues. Germline V gene lookup returns CDR1 MDHEN and CDR2 SYDVKM. V dropped 8 bases and J dropped 1 base, with 17 bases sitting between them. The TCR sequence derives from a woman aged 40 to 50 in good health and CMV-seronegative. The chain combines TRBV28 with TRBJ1-1; perhaps TRBD1 as D (6 bases). The material sequenced was PBMCs. The CDR3 reads CASGEKGTKNTEAFF. The DNA for the CDR3 is TGTGCCAGCGGAGAGAAAGGGACAAAGAACACTGAAGCTTTCTTT.